Listed below are T cell receptor beta chains from one sample, sequenced in a study of CD8 T cells in ankylosing spondylitis. TCRdb ran MiXCR on the 5' RACE reads and lists one entry per CDR3 protein. The repertoire holds over 700,000 distinct CDR3 sequences, with around 20% as singletons. Sequenced sample: blood, either unsorted or a sorted T cell fraction (not recorded which). These receptors all come from a male donor with ankylosing spondylitis. CDR3s include the opening cysteine and the closing phenylalanine or tryptophan. The size field is filled for only some rows; it gives once, few, many or a size class.

J gene,clone size,V gene,CDR3 protein
TRBJ2-5,few,TRBV5-1,CASTAGGGQETQYF
TRBJ1-1,.,TRBV5-1,CASSSKIGTGNTEAFF
TRBJ1-1,few,TRBV20-1,CSARWREAFF
TRBJ2-3,.,TRBV5-6,CASSSPPWGTSGGTQYF
TRBJ2-1,few,TRBV7-9,CASSFLGSNEQFF
TRBJ2-1,few,TRBV4-1,CASSPLGTSVNNEQFF
TRBJ1-5,.,TRBV6-1,CASSPQGGSNQPQHF
TRBJ2-7,.,TRBV4-3,CASSQKGNGPYEQYF
TRBJ2-5,few,TRBV28,CASSLITEGSQETQYF
TRBJ1-3,.,TRBV30,CAWSVAPGSKSNTIYF
TRBJ2-7,.,TRBV12-3/TRBV12-4,CASSLLPAPSGVVREQYF
TRBJ2-2,few,TRBV5-1,CASSAPGAGELFF
TRBJ2-1,few,TRBV28,CASSPRGSGSWSEQFF
TRBJ2-3,few,TRBV29-1,CSVEDPLKYTQYF
TRBJ1-1,few,TRBV5-1,CASSLEVRGYTEAFF
TRBJ2-5,few,TRBV9,CASSWWFCDQETQYF
TRBJ1-1,few,TRBV5-1,CASSLRGTTNTEAFF
TRBJ2-2,.,TRBV12-3/TRBV12-4,CASSGQGWGGELFF
TRBJ2-7,few,TRBV5-1,CASSLEVVNPSYEQYF
TRBJ2-1,few,TRBV7-8,CASSQAGRGRISYNEQFF
TRBJ2-1,many,TRBV10-3,CAISESTGLAGDEQFF
TRBJ1-2,many,TRBV20-1,CSARESGTGDYGYTF
TRBJ1-1,.,TRBV3-1,CASSRPPVGVEAFF
TRBJ2-2,.,TRBV7-6,CASSSWTSGRGSTGELFF
TRBJ2-7,.,TRBV7-6,CASSLEGQGGNEQYF
TRBJ1-1,many,TRBV7-9,CASSAKLNTEAFF
TRBJ2-5,many,TRBV12-3/TRBV12-4,CASTGEGQMKETQYF
TRBJ1-2,.,TRBV12-3/TRBV12-4,CASSPSTGSAYGYTF